Given below is one T cell receptor beta chain in context. Its matching antigen is unknown. This entry comes from a study of graft-versus-host responses after intestinal transplantation. Looking at the study overall: The transplants performed in recipients were multivisceral, liver-intestinal, or isolated intestinal. Recipients uniformly received anti-thymocyte globulin induction, followed by tacrolimus and steroids for roughly three years. Study observations and caveats: GvH clonotypes were identified within recipient marrow, with a subset emerging first in ileum or blood. Maximum circulating GvH clone levels tracked with early post-transplant HvG decreases.

Both intraepithelial and lamina propria lymphocytes were released by processing graft tissue. J was trimmed by 3 bases and V by 0 bases; bases with no gene match: 1. The CDR3 extends over 14 amino acids. Germline CDR1 GTSNPN, CDR2 SVGIG (reference sequence). Some clones are missing from TCRdb's copy, which holds only in-frame ones; the method was immunoSEQ multiplex PCR. The table includes thousands of clones, over 75% detected once. The chain uses TRBV30 and TRBJ2-7; 11 nucleotides align to TRBD1. The material was ileum tissue, obtained 156 days after intestinal transplant. This receptor was taken from a human patient who received an intestinal transplant, so some T cells may come from the graft donor. The CDR3 DNA reads as TGTGCCTGGAGTGTGGGGACAGGGGGCTACGAGCAGTACTTC. Translating gives CAWSVGTGGYEQYF.